This T cell receptor beta chain is from a study of blood T cell repertoires in COVID-19. Whole-study context: Both acute and convalescent COVID-19 samples were obtained from the United States, Italy and Spain. T cells, B-cell-depleted T cells, or PBMCs supplied cDNA or gDNA.

The trim removed 7 bases at V and 4 bases at J, leaving 21 bases unmatched. This CDR3 has 19 amino acids. Germline loops: CDR1 SNHLY, CDR2 FYNNEI. As handled by the study authors: Estimates of nucleated cell counts were drawn from the amplification of reference gene primers. Sequencing used immunoSEQ multiplex PCR; TCRdb keeps in-frame clones, though not all of them. That table supplies the V and J calls and clone size; D and trimming were determined from the DNA. The table includes about 360,000 clones, roughly 86% detected once. The sequence was collected from a human donor in a cohort sampled during active COVID-19. The sequenced sample was peripheral blood. The chain links TRBV2 to TRBJ2-3; 9 nucleotides agree with TRBD1. CDR3 loop: CASKTPDRTGGTSADTQYF. Written as DNA, the CDR3 is TGTGCCAGCAAAACCCCTGATCGAACAGGGGGCACGAGCGCAGATACGCAGTATTTT.